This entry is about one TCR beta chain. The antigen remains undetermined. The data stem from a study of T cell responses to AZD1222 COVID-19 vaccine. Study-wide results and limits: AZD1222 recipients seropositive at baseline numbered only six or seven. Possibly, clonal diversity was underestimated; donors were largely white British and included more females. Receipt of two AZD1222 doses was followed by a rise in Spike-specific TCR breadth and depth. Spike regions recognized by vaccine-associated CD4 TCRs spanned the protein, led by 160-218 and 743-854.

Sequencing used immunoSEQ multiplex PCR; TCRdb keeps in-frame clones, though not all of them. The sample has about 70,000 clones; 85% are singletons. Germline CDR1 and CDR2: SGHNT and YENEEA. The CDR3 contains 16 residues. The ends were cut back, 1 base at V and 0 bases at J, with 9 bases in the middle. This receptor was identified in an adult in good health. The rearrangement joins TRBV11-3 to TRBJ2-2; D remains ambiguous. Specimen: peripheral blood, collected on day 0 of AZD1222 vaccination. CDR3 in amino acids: CASSLGVNANTGELFF. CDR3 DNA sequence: TGTGCCAGCAGCTTAGGAGTGAACGCGAACACCGGGGAGCTGTTTTTT.